Listed here are 4 T cell receptor beta chains from one sample, sequenced in a study of CD8 T cells in Susac syndrome (dated by TCRdb to the late 2010s). The library came from the immunoSEQ multiplex PCR assay. RNA was extracted with the RNeasy kit and about 0.45 to 1 ug was reverse transcribed using random hexamers. TCRdb trimmed public reads at Q25 via fastp, called clones via MiXCR and kept in-frame beta chains. Rows matching on CDR3 protein sequence are summarized as one entry with the most common DNA and genes. This sample has about 210,000 distinct CDR3 sequences in its table, and 85% to 95% of those were observed once. The ten biggest clones cover just over 0.08% of the sample. Material for sequencing was CD4+ T cells from PBMCs. Every receptor here comes from a human donor with multiple sclerosis.

J is TRBJ2-3 and V is TRBV20-1; TRBD2 matches 8 bases. This CDR3 has 14 residues. Losses at the gene ends were 3 bases for V and 5 bases for J; bases not matched to a gene: 7. Germline-derived CDR1 and CDR2 are DFQATT and SNEGSKA (reference sequence). The CDR3 here is CSASIRGGGDTQYF. In DNA form, the CDR3 reads TGCAGTGCTAGTATCCGGGGGGGCGGAGATACGCAGTATTTT.

The V call is TRBV2, the J call TRBJ2-1; 11 nucleotides line up with TRBD2. Germline CDR1 reads SNHLY; CDR2 reads FYNNEI. J lost 6 bases, V lost 11 bases, and 6 bases had no gene match. The CDR3 covers 13 residues. For the CDR3, the DNA is TGTGCCTCATCTAGCGGGGGGTTCAATGAGCAGTTCTTC. This encodes CASSSGGFNEQFF.

CDR3 region: CAISEEGDQPQHF. The CDR3, as DNA: TGTGCCATCAGTGAAGAGGGAGATCAGCCCCAGCATTTT. V is TRBV10-3 and J is TRBJ1-5; D is unresolved. The germline CDR1 and CDR2 sequences are ENHRY and SYGVKD. Deletions cut 3 bases from V and 5 bases from J, with 8 bases between. The CDR3 contains 13 residues.

The chain employs TRBV9 and TRBJ2-3; perhaps TRBD2 as D (5 bases). Germline lookup yields CDR1 SGDLS and CDR2 YYNGEE. The CDR3 is made up of 14 amino acids. V was pared by 4 bases and J by 4 bases, with 13 bases between. CDR3 residues: CASSTLRVSDTQYF. Written as DNA, the CDR3 is TGTGCCAGCAGCACTTTGAGGGTTTCAGATACGCAGTATTTT.